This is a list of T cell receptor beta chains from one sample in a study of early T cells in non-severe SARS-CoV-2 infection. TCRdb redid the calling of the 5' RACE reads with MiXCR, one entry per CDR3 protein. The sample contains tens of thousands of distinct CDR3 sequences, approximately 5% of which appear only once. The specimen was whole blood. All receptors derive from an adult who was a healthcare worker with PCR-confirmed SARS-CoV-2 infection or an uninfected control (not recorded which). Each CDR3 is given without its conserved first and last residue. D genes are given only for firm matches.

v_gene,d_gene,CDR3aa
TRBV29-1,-,SVEEQRASYEQY
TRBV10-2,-,ASSGQIQETQY
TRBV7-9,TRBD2,ASSSSGLAGTYEQY
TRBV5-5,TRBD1,ASSRPPGGLVTEAF
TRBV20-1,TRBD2,SASRGLAGGLGTDTQY
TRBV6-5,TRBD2,ASTKKGLAGTYSYNEQF
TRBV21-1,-,ASSKAGTEYSPLH
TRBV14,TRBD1,ASSPRGTGDFGYT
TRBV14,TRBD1,ASSQGQGATGELF
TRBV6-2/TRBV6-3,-,ASSFGRDSDTQY
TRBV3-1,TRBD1,ASSPYVQGESAYGYT
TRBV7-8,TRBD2,ASSQRGDVYNEQF
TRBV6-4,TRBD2,ASSEEETSGGNEQF
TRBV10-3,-,AISESIPAGGNQPQH
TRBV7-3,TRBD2,ASSVTGTSGDSEQF
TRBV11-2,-,ASSLDGDGSYNEQF
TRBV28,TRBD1,ATKQGTSYEQY
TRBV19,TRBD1,ASTRGTGEYEQY
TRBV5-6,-,ASSLNGGRKVYGYT
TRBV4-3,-,ASSQNRRSAKYNEQF
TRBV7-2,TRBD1,ASSLRTGGPFIYNEQF
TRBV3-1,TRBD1,ASSQGDRATDTQY
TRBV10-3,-,AISDGGGYT
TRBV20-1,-,SALVVEQY
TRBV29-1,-,SVEDQADAVGGYT
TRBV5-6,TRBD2,ASSLAGRYADTQY
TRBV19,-,ASRLKTASNQETQY
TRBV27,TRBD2,ASSLYGAGGISSYNEQF
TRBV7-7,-,ASSLGGGKTDTQY
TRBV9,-,ASSTSHSGGNEQF
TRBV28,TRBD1,ASRQGDSNQPQH
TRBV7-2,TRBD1,ASSLDRGGTEAF
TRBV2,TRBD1,ASSHNPTGASNQPQH
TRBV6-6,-,ASTKQGGGTEAF
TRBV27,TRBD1,ASSAKPGQGAHGPRYT
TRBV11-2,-,ASSFARGNQPQH
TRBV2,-,ASRDSRNSYEQY
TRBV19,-,ASSTGAGELF
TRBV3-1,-,ASSRLSGYDQPQH
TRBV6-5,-,ASIRERSNTGELF
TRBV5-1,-,ASSLDRTHNYGYT
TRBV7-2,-,ASSPAVAKNIQY
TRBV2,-,ASSEDFAGAPQQY
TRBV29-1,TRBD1,SANRGYGYT
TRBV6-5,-,ASKFFGGRESPLH
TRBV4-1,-,ASSLFKTYEQY
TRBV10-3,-,AISDPPAGEDTEAF
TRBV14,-,ASSHESIMRTTEAF
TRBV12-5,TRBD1,ASGLVYGTGLSTDTQY
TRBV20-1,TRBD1,SASSITGTAFNEKLF
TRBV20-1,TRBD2,SATLAGRGEQY
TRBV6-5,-,ASSYSDSNEQF
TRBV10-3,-,AISAKLDTQY
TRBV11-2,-,ASSLASHEQY
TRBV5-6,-,ASSPGLRGYT
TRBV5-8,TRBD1,ASRPGTGGFLGTEAF
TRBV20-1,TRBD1,SAIGTGKFYGYT
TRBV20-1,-,SARSDKDTEAF